The 23 T cell receptor beta chains in this list originate from one sample, sequenced in a study of long-term antiretroviral therapy in people with HIV. Sequencing used immunoSEQ v3.0 at survey level. Clones were sequenced by immunoSEQ multiplex PCR, and TCRdb holds only the in-frame ones, with some missing. The sample includes about 48,000 clones, about 86% of them seen just once. The sample was unsorted PBMCs, taken 0.8 years after starting antiretroviral therapy. The receptors here all came from a young woman with HIV.

In its sample, this clone was seen once. J is TRBJ2-7 and V is TRBV2; D remains ambiguous. The CDR3 spans 12 residues. V lost 7 bases to trimming and J lost 3 bases, with 10 bases between them. Germline CDR1 and CDR2: SNHLY and FYNNEI. The CDR3 here is CASTARSYEQYF. CDR3 nucleotides: TGTGCCAGCACGGCTCGAAGCTACGAGCAGTACTTC.

The rearrangement links TRBV7-2 to TRBJ2-1; D is unresolved. V was shortened by 2 bases and J by 6 bases, with 17 bases between the two germline ends. The length of the CDR3 is 16 residues. CDR1 and CDR2 (germline): SGHTA, FQGNSA. In DNA form, the CDR3 reads TGTGCCAGCAGCTTACAGCTCGGTAGCCTCGTCAATGAGCAGTTCTTC. Amino acid sequence: CASSLQLGSLVNEQFF.

V gene TRBV7-2 combines with J gene TRBJ2-7; the D gene could be TRBD1 or TRBD2 (5 bases each). The CDR3 is made up of 15 amino acids. The V and J ends lost 5 bases and 1 base respectively, with 15 bases between them. Germline lookup yields CDR1 SGHTA and CDR2 FQGNSA. CDR3: CASSPAGAGSYEQYF. The CDR3 DNA sequence: TGTGCCAGCAGCCCCGCCGGGGCCGGGTCCTACGAGCAGTACTTC.

This clone was seen a handful of times. V gene TRBV9 combines with J gene TRBJ2-1; TRBD1 aligns across 7 bases. CDR1 is SGDLS, CDR2 YYNGEE, per germline. The CDR3 runs 15 residues. Germline trimming cut 3 bases from V and 2 bases from J; bases unmatched to any gene: 5. CDR3 region: CASSAGQVAYNEQFF. In DNA form, the CDR3 reads TGTGCCAGCAGCGCTGGACAGGTCGCCTACAATGAGCAGTTCTTC.

The CDR3 is CASIEQGRGTQYF. The CDR3 nucleotides read TGTGCCAGCATAGAACAGGGAAGAGGCACCCAGTACTTC. This chain uses TRBV28 with TRBJ2-5; a possible D gene is TRBD1 (6 bases). The V end was cut by 7 bases, the J end by 8 bases, with 17 bases between. The CDR3 has 13 amino acids. Germline V CDR1 and CDR2: MDHEN, SYDVKM. The full variable domain, in which reference TRBV28 and TRBJ2-5 provide the parts outside the CDR3, is DVKVTQSSRYLVKRTGEKVFLECVQDMDHENMFWYRQDPGLGLRLIYFSYDVKMKEKGDIPEGYSVSREKKERFSLILESASTNQTSMYLCASIEQGRGTQYFGPGTRLLVL.

This clone occurred a few times. The chain recombines TRBV6-5 with TRBJ2-1; TRBD1 aligns across 9 bases. With V trimmed by 4 bases and J by 6 bases, 10 bases remained unmatched. The CDR3 contains 16 residues. Germline CDR1 reads MNHEY; CDR2 reads SVGAGI. The CDR3 loop is CASSCGPGQGCNEQFF. The CDR3, as DNA: TGTGCCAGCAGTTGCGGACCGGGACAGGGATGCAATGAGCAGTTCTTC.

The chain employs TRBV12-2 and TRBJ1-1. TRBV12-2 constitutes a pseudogene. The CDR3 length is 10 residues. As DNA, the CDR3 is TGTGCAAGTCGCTCTGACTGCCCTTTCTTT. Protein sequence: CASRSDCPFF.

The chain carries TRBV7-8 and TRBJ1-4, with no clear D. Trimming removed 5 bases at V and 0 bases at J, with 7 bases between. The CDR3 has 14 amino acids. CDR1 and CDR2 (germline): SGHVS, FQNEAQ. For the CDR3, the DNA is TGTGCCAGCAGCGGCGATGCAACTAATGAAAAACTGTTTTTT. Amino acid sequence: CASSGDATNEKLFF.

This rearrangement joins TRBV2 to TRBJ1-2; no firm D call. The CDR3 covers 10 residues. V dropped 3 bases and J dropped 9 bases, with 5 bases sitting between them. From germline, CDR1 is SNHLY and CDR2 FYNNEI. The CDR3 spells CASSDFSYTF. The CDR3 bases are TGTGCCAGCAGTGATTTCAGCTACACCTTC.

CDR3 DNA sequence: TGTGCCAGCAGTTACACGGGACAGGGGAACTATGGCTACACCTTC. This gives the protein CASSYTGQGNYGYTF. V gene TRBV6-6 combines with J gene TRBJ1-2; 10 bases agree with TRBD1. V trimming: 2 bases; J trimming: 2 bases; junction bases outside the gene matches: 2. Germline V gene sequence: CDR1 MNHNY, CDR2 SVGAGI (reference sequence). The CDR3 length is 15 residues.

The chain links TRBV11-2 to TRBJ1-4; tentatively, D is TRBD1 (6 bases). The CDR3 spans 15 residues. The ends were cut back, 7 bases at V and 3 bases at J, with 15 bases in the middle. From germline, CDR1 is SGHAT and CDR2 FQNNGV. CDR3 bases: TGTGCCAGCACCGAGTGGGGGGCGGCTAATGAAAAACTGTTTTTT. It is translated as CASTEWGAANEKLFF.

The sample holds one count of this clone. The chain has TRBV9 and TRBJ2-7; 7 bases are shared with TRBD2. Germline trimming cut 2 bases from V and 2 bases from J; bases unmatched to any gene: 4. Germline CDR1 is SGDLS and CDR2 is YYNGEE. This CDR3 comprises 14 residues. The CDR3 nucleotides are TGTGCCAGCAGCGTCGACCTAGCGGCCTACGAGCAGTACTTC. Translating gives CASSVDLAAYEQYF.

The genes are TRBV9 and TRBJ2-1; possibly TRBD1 for D (6 bases). The CDR3 has 19 amino acids. Between the trimmed V and J ends, which lost 4 bases and 2 bases, there was a span of 25 bases. Germline values: CDR1 SGDLS, CDR2 YYNGEE. CDR3 DNA sequence: TGTGCCAGCAGCTCTCCCCCAGGACAGCCCAGGGTTGCCTACAATGAGCAGTTCTTC. This gives the protein CASSSPPGQPRVAYNEQFF.

The V and J genes are TRBV9 and TRBJ2-7, with a possible D match to TRBD2 (6 bases). CDR3 length: 17 residues. Germline assignment: CDR1 SGDLS and CDR2 YYNGEE. V lost 0 bases to trimming and J lost 7 bases, with 23 bases between them. In DNA, the CDR3 is TGTGCCAGCAGCGTAGGGATTCCTCCGGGAGTGGGTGTAGAGCAGTACTTC. This gives the protein CASSVGIPPGVGVEQYF.

This sequence joins TRBV7-3 and TRBJ2-1, with 10 bases lining up with TRBD2. There are 15 residues in the CDR3. V lost 5 bases and J lost 5; bases outside the gene matches: 6. The germline V gene has CDR1 SGHTA and CDR2 FQGTGA. CDR3 DNA sequence: TGTGCCAGCAGCCCACTAGCGGGATCCCACAATGAGCAGTTCTTC. The encoded protein is CASSPLAGSHNEQFF.

The rearrangement links TRBV27 to TRBJ2-7; D remains unclear. This CDR3 is built from 14 residues. The germline V gene has CDR1 MNHEY and CDR2 SMNVEV (reference sequence). With 4 bases removed from V and 2 bases from J, the gap between germline ends came to 12 bases. The CDR3 DNA sequence: TGTGCCAGCAGTTCCAACAGTAGGGCCTACGAGCAGTACTTC. It translates to CASSSNSRAYEQYF.

This chain links TRBV14 with TRBJ2-1; D possibly corresponds to TRBD2 (6 bases). The CDR3 loop spans 13 amino acids. The ends were cut back, 2 bases at V and 6 bases at J, with 8 bases in the middle. Germline lookup yields CDR1 SGHDN and CDR2 FVKESK. The CDR3 loop is CASSQFSGNEQFF. DNA for the CDR3: TGTGCCAGCAGCCAATTTAGCGGCAATGAGCAGTTCTTC.

This rearrangement joins TRBV9 to TRBJ1-4; D ambiguous. V lost 4 bases, J lost 8 bases, and 18 bases lay in between. The CDR3 is made up of 15 amino acids. Germline CDR1 SGDLS, CDR2 YYNGEE. CDR3 sequence: CASSFRPGIGEKLFF. In DNA, the CDR3 is TGTGCCAGCAGCTTCCGGCCTGGGATTGGGGAAAAACTGTTTTTT. The full variable domain, completed using reference TRBV9 and TRBJ1-4, is DSGVTQTPKHLITATGQRVTLRCSPRSGDLSVYWYQQSLDQGLQFLIQYYNGEERAKGNILERFSAQQFPDLHSELNLSSLELGDSALYFCASSFRPGIGEKLFFGSGTQLSVL.

This sequence joins TRBV27 and TRBJ1-3; D gene ambiguous. Deletions cut 10 bases from V and 6 bases from J, with 10 bases between. The CDR3 covers 11 residues. Germline V gene sequence: CDR1 MNHEY, CDR2 SMNVEV (reference sequence). For the CDR3, the DNA is TGTGCCACCCTAGACGCAAACACCATATATTTT. Residues: CATLDANTIYF.

The chain has TRBV7-2 and TRBJ1-5, with D hard to call. Germline V gene lookup returns CDR1 SGHTA and CDR2 FQGNSA. The ends were cut back, 5 bases at V and 0 bases at J, with 17 bases in the middle. CDR3 size: 17 residues. CDR3 in amino acids: CASSTRLASYSNQPQHF. In nucleotides, the CDR3 is TGTGCCAGCAGCACTAGGTTAGCCTCATATAGCAATCAGCCCCAGCATTTT.

This chain links TRBV11-1 with TRBJ2-3; D possibly corresponds to TRBD2 (6 bases). The CDR3 has 15 residues. In germline, CDR1 is SGHAT, CDR2 FQDESV (reference sequence). The V gene lost 0 bases and the J gene lost 2 bases, with 9 bases spanning the gap. CDR3 nucleotides: TGTGCCAGCAGCTTAGCGCGGGGCTACACAGATACGCAGTATTTT. Translated, it gives CASSLARGYTDTQYF.

V and J are TRBV7-2 and TRBJ1-2; unclear D gene. The CDR3 length is 11 residues. Germline lookup yields CDR1 SGHTA and CDR2 FQGNSA. Deletions cut 3 bases from V and 8 bases from J, with 7 bases between. The DNA for the CDR3 is TGTGCCAGCAGCTTGGAGAGCGGCTACACCTTC. Protein product: CASSLESGYTF.

The chain has TRBV28 and TRBJ2-2; D gene uncertain. V gave up 7 bases and J gave up 5 bases, with 8 bases separating them. CDR1 and CDR2 from the germline V gene are MDHEN and SYDVKM. CDR3 length: 12 residues. CDR3 in amino acids: CASKTLTGELFF. The DNA of the CDR3 is TGTGCCAGCAAAACGCTTACCGGGGAGCTGTTTTTT.